This TCR beta chain was identified in a study of shared clonotypes between healthy human individuals (dated by TCRdb to 2019 to 2021). In terms of the full investigation: The cohort comprised a couple of women and a few men aged 18 to 49 years. Per donor, three plates each were used for CD4 naive and CD4 memory, two for CD8 naive, and one for CD8 memory. To estimate repertoire size and how much clonotype sharing occurs between individuals, the study deeply sequenced the blood TCR repertoires of about 5 healthy adults. Different laboratories and diverse techniques were used to prepare libraries and sequence TCR repertoires, to increase sequencing depth and limit assay-specific biases. Between about 0.94 and 8.9 billion PBMCs per donor were obtained by leukapheresis.

What the authors observed across the whole study: Higher generation probabilities were observed for clonotypes shared by all four sorted-subset donors than for non-shared clonotypes. Because the study included a small number of donors, the genetic and exposure-history diversity represented was limited. Based on pairwise subsampling, the degree of clonotype sharing among donors was expected to be affected by sequencing depth. Only blood was sampled, and tissue TCR repertoires likely differ from those in blood. Even with the large sequencing depth, rarefaction of the sorted-subset datasets indicated that sequencing was incomplete. Approximately 5% of naive CD4, more than 3% of naive CD8, approximately 2% of memory CD4, and 0.4% of memory CD8 clonotypes were shared across a few donors. Naive subsets generally had larger estimated clonotype richness than memory subsets.

The donors were healthy, HIV-negative adults with no recently reported acute infections or vaccinations. All donors were Caucasian adults living in Nashville, Tennessee, USA. CD4+ T cells were enriched by magnetic negative selection, after which naive cells were positively selected on CD45RA and the negative fraction was taken as the memory subset. Blood was obtained by leukapheresis, after which PBMCs were separated by Ficoll-Histopaque density gradient centrifugation and cryopreserved in liquid nitrogen vapor phase. Analytical flow cytometry was used to check the purity and quantity of each magnetically sorted T cell population. Each sorted fraction had its genomic DNA isolated and then quantified by UV absorbance on a Nanodrop 2000c. Taken from the germline V gene (reference sequence), the CDR1 and CDR2 loops are PRHDT and FYEKMQ. V drops 5 bases and J drops 1 base, leaving 15 bases in between. The CDR3 goes from the cysteine to the phenylalanine over 15 residues. Only the CDR3 portion is preserved as DNA: 45 bases, with reading frame beginning at the first base.

Concerning this clone itself: Its cognate antigen has yet to be identified. The sample holds no much larger clone one base away, and base qualities are not on file.

TCR CDR3 regions were amplified from genomic DNA by multiplex PCR using the deep immunoSEQ assay. For each cell subset, the extracted genomic DNA was distributed evenly across all wells of several immunoSEQ 96-well plates, and each plate served as one replicate. Each replicate PCR for sorted subsets received approximately 200 ng genomic DNA, equal to 30,000 or so T cell genomes. The purified libraries were quantified using a Qubit 3.0 fluorometer, sized with a Bioanalyzer 2100, and then quantified again using the KAPA Library Quantification kit. A separate single-read 150-cycle Illumina NextSeq 550 flow cell was used to sequence each immunoSEQ 96-well plate. Per the original workflow: Because only junctional sequences without quality scores were contained in the immunoSEQ output, filtering matching that applied to full-length reads could not be performed. To assign V/J genes and CDR3, sequences were annotated against IMGT germline references using PyIR, a Python wrapper for IgBLAST v1.9. Reads with weak V/J assignments (E-value above 1e-6), missing CDR3, stop codons, out-of-frame junctions, or ambiguous translated residues were removed. A V3J clonotype was defined by an identical inferred V gene, J gene, and CDR3 amino acid sequence. Percentage overlap between repertoires was calculated by dividing the number of shared unique clonotypes by the size of the smaller repertoire. Repertoire richness was assessed with RTK rarefaction, the Chao1 estimator, and Recon v2.1 estimates of unobserved clonotypes. Generation probabilities were computed with OLGA for all TCRbeta clonotypes obtained by the gDNA method from a few donors. Not all clones reach the TCRdb copy of this immuneACCESS table, which keeps in-frame sequences only. Checked studies attribute under half of the gap to unresolved V genes and leave the rest unexplained. V and J calls and clone size follow that table, whereas D and trimming were derived from the DNA. The sample table holds 2 million to 2.5 million clones, of which approximately 90% were seen once. The top ten constitute approximately 0.4% of the sample.

Recombination connected TRBV13 to TRBJ2-7; the D gene cannot be resolved reliably. The sequence came from a man aged 18 to 30 in good health. Some clones in this sample may be carry-over from other donors' samples. The sample taken for sequencing was naive CD4+ T cells from PBMCs. The cell subset or site label, read with the paper, signifies: CD45RA+ positively selected. The nucleotides are TGTGCCAGCAGCCCCATCGGGCAGCTTTCCTACGAGCAGTACTTC. The translation is CASSPIGQLSYEQYF.